This TCR beta chain was captured by sequencing in a study of identical twins. The study, taken as a whole, reports: Where beta out-of-frame sequences were concerned, excess twin sharing was weaker.

MiXCR, run by TCRdb on the 5' RACE reads, gives a single entry per CDR3 protein. The data hold more than 200,000 distinct CDR3 sequences, with roughly an eighth observed a single time. There are a few counts of this clonotype. The antigen remains unidentified. The CDR3 loop spans 15 amino acids. V shed 4 bases and J 1 base; nucleotides not matched to a gene: 7. CDR1 is SGHRS, CDR2 YFSETQ, per germline. The rearrangement uses TRBV5-1 and TRBJ2-7; 8 bases map to TRBD2. Sequenced sample: memory (CD45RO+) T cells sorted from blood. The TCR sequence derives from a woman under 30 in good health. For the CDR3, the DNA is TGCGCCAGCAGCCCCGGGGGGGGGTTGTCCTACGAGCAGTACTTC. Translation: CASSPGGGLSYEQYF.